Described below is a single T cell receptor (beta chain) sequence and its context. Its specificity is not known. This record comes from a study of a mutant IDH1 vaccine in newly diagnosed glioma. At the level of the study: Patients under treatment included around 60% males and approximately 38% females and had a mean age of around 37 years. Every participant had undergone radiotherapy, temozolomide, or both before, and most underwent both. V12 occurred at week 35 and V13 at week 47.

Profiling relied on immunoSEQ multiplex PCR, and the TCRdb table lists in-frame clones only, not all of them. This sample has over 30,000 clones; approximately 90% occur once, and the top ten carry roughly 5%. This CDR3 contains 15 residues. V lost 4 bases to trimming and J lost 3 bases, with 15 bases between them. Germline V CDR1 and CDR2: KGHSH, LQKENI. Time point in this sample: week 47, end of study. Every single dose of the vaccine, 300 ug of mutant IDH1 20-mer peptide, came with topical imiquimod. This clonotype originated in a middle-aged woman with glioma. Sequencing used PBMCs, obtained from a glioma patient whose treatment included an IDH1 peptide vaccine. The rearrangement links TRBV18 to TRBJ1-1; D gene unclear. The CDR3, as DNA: TGTGCCAGCTCACTACGTCTGATTTCGGACACTGAAGCTTTCTTT. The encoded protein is CASSLRLISDTEAFF.